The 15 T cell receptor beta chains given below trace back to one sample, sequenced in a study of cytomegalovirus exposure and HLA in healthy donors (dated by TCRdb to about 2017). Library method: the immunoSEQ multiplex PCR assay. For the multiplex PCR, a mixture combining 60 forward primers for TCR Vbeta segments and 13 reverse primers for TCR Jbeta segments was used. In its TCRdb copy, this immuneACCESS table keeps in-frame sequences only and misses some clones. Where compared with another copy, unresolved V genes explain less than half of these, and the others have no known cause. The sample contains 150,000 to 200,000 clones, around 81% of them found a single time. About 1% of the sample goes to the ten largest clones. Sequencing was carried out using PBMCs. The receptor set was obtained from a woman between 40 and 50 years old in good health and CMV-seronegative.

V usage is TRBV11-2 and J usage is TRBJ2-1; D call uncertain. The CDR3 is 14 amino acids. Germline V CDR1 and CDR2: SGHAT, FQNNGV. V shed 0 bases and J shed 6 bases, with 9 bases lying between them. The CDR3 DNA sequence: TGTGCCAGCAGCTTAGATCAGGTTAGCAATGAGCAGTTCTTC. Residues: CASSLDQVSNEQFF.

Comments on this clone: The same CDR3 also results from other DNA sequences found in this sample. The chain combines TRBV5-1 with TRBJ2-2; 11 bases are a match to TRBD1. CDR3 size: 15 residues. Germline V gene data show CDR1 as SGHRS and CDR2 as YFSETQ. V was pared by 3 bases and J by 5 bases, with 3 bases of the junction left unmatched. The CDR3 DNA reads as TGCGCCAGCAGCTCCGGGACAGGGGGAACCGGGGAGCTGTTTTTT. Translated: CASSSGTGGTGELFF.

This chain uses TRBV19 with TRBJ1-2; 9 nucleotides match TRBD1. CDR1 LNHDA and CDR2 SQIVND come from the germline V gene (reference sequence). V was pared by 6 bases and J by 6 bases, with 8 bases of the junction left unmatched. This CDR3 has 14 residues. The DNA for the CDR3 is TGTGCCAGTAGCCCCACGGGACAGGGTAATGGCTACACCTTC. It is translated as CASSPTGQGNGYTF.

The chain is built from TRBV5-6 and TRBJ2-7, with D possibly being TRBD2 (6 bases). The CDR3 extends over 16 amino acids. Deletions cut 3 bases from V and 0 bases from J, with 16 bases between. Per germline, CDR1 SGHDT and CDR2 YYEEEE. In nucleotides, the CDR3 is TGTGCCAGCAGCTCCGGAGGGGACGCGACCTCCTACGAGCAGTACTTC. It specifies CASSSGGDATSYEQYF.

CDR3 in amino acids: CASVERQSVFQPQHF. The DNA of the CDR3 is TGTGCCAGTGTCGAGCGCCAGTCAGTATTTCAGCCCCAGCATTTT. The chain has TRBV19 and TRBJ1-5, with unresolved D. V shed 8 bases and J shed 6 bases, with 20 bases lying between them. The germline gives CDR1 LNHDA, CDR2 SQIVND (reference sequence). The CDR3 loop spans 15 amino acids.

CDR3 region: CASSIGEGRGNTEAFF. In DNA, the CDR3 is TGTGCCAGTAGTATAGGTGAGGGCAGGGGAAACACTGAAGCTTTCTTT. J is TRBJ1-1 and V is TRBV19; a possible D gene is TRBD1 (6 bases). V was shortened by 1 base and J by 2 bases, with 14 bases between the two germline ends. Germline assignment: CDR1 LNHDA and CDR2 SQIVND (reference sequence). CDR3 length equals 16 residues.

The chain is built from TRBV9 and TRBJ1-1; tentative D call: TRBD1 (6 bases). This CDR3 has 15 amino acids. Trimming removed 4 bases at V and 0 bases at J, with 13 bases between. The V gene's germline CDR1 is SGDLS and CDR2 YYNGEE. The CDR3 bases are TGTGCCAGCAGCCCAGAGGGGGGGTTGAACACTGAAGCTTTCTTT. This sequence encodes CASSPEGGLNTEAFF.

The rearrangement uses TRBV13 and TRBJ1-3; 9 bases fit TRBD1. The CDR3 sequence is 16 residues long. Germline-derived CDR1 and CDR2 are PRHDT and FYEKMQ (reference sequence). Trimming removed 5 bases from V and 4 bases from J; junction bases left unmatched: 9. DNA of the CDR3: TGTGCCAGCAGCCCGGGACAGGGCAAACCCGGAAACACCATATATTTT. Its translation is CASSPGQGKPGNTIYF.

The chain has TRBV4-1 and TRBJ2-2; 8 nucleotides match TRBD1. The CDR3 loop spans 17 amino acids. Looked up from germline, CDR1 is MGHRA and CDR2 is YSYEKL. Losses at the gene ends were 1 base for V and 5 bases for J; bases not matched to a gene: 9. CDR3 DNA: TGCGCCAGCAGCCAAGCCTCACAGGGGGACGTAACCGGGGAGCTGTTTTTT. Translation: CASSQASQGDVTGELFF.

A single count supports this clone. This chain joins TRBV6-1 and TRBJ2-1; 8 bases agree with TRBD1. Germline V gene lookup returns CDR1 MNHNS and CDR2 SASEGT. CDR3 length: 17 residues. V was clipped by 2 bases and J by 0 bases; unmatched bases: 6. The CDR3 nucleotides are TGTGCCAGCAGTGAAAATCGGGGGACAGGCTCCTACAATGAGCAGTTCTTC. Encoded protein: CASSENRGTGSYNEQFF.

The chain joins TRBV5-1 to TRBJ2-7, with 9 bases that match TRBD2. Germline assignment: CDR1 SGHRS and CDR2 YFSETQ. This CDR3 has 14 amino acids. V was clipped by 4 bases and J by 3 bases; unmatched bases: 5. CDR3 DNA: TGCGCCAGCAGCCCTAGCGGGGTGGTCTACGAGCAGTACTTC. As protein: CASSPSGVVYEQYF.

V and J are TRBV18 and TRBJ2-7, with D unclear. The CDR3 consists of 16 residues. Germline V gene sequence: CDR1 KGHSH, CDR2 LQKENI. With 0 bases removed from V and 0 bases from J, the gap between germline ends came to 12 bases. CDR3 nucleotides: TGTGCCAGCTCACCACCGGCGAGCGCCAACTCCTACGAGCAGTACTTC. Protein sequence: CASSPPASANSYEQYF.

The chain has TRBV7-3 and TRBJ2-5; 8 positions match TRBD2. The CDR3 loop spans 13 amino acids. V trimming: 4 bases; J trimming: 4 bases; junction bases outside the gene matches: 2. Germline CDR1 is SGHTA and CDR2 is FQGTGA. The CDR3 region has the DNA TGTGCCAGCAGCTCGAGCGGGAGAGAGACCCAGTACTTC. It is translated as CASSSSGRETQYF.

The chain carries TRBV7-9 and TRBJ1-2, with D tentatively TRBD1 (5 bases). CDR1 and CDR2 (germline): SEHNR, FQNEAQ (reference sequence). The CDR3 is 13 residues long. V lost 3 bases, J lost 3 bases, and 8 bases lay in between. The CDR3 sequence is CASSFTGDYGYTF. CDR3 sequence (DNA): TGTGCCAGCAGCTTTACAGGTGACTATGGCTACACCTTC. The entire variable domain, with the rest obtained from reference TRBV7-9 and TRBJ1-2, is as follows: DTGVSQNPRHKITKRGQNVTFRCDPISEHNRLYWYRQTLGQGPEFLTYFQNEAQLEKSRLLSDRFSAERPKGSFSTLEIQRTEQGDSAMYLCASSFTGDYGYTFGSGTRLTVV.

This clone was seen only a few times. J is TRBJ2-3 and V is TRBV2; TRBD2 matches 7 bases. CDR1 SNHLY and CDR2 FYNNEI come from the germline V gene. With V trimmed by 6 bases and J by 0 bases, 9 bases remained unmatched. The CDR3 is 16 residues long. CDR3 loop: CASRGGRAPSTDTQYF. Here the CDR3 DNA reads TGTGCCAGCAGGGGAGGGAGGGCCCCAAGCACAGATACGCAGTATTTT.